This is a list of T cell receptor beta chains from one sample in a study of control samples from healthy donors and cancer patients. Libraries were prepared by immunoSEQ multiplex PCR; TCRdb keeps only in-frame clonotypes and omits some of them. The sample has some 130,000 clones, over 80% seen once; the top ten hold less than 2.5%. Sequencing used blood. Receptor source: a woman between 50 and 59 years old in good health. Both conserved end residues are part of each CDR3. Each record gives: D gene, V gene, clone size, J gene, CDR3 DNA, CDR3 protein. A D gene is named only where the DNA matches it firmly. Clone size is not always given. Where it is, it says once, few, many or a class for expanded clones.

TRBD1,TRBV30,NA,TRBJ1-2,TGTGCCTGGAGTGTAACAGGGGGGTTGTATGGCTACACCTTC,CAWSVTGGLYGYTF
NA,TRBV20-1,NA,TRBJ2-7,TGCAGTGCTAGAGGGACTAACGAGCAGTACTTC,CSARGTNEQYF
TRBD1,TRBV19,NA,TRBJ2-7,TGTGCCAGTAGTATATCCCGGACAGGGTACGAGCAGTACTTC,CASSISRTGYEQYF
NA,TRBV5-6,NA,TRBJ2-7,TGTGCCAGCACCCTTGGGGGGCTCGAGCAGTACTTC,CASTLGGLEQYF
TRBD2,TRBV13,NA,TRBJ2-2,TGTGCCAGCAGCTCCGCGACTAGCGGGGGGTCCGGGGAGCTGTTTTTT,CASSSATSGGSGELFF
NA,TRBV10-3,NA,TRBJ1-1,TGTGCCATCACGAATAGGGCCGGGGATGAAGCTTTCTTT,CAITNRAGDEAFF
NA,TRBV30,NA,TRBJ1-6,TGTGCCTGGAGTGAAACGGGTTCACCCCTCCACTTT,CAWSETGSPLHF
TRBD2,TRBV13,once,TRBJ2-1,TGTGCCAGCAAGGAGGGACTAGGAGACTACAATGAGCAGTTCTTC,CASKEGLGDYNEQFF
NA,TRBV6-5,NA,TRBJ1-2,TGTGCCAGCAGCCCAGGGGAATACGGCTACACCTTC,CASSPGEYGYTF
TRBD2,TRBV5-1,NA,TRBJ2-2,TGCGCCAGCAGCTCCCAGACTAGCGGTCTCCAGGGCGGGGAGCTGTTTTTT,CASSSQTSGLQGGELFF
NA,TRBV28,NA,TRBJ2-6,TGTGCCAGCAGTTTATGGAGGGGAGCGCTCTCTGGGGCCAACGTCCTGACTTTC,CASSLWRGALSGANVLTF
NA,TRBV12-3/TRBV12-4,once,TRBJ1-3,TGTGCCAGCAGTTTTGGAAACACCATATATTTT,CASSFGNTIYF
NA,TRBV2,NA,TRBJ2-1,TGTGCCAGCAGTTATGCGGGGGAGCAGTTCTTC,CASSYAGEQFF
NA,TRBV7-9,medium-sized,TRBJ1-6,TGTGCCAGCAGCTTGACACAGGGCGCACCCCTCCACTTT,CASSLTQGAPLHF
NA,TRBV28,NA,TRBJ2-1,TGTGCCAGCAGCTATGAGAAAGTGGGCGATGAGCAGTTCTTC,CASSYEKVGDEQFF
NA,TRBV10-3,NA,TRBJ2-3,TGTGCCATCAGTGCAGACAGGCAGAACACAGATACGCAGTATTTT,CAISADRQNTDTQYF
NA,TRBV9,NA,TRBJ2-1,TGTGCCAGCAGCGCCCAGCGAGGGGGGGGCAATGAGCAGTTCTTC,CASSAQRGGGNEQFF
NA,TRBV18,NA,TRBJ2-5,TGTGCCAGCTCACCACAGACGTTACGCCAGAGCCAAGAGACCCAGTACTTC,CASSPQTLRQSQETQYF
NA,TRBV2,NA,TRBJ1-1,TGTGCCAGCGGTCGGCGGAGGAACACTGAAGCTTTCTTT,CASGRRRNTEAFF
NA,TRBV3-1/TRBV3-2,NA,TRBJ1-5,TGTGCCAGCAGTCCTACAGGGTTATACCAGCCCCAGCATTTT,CASSPTGLYQPQHF
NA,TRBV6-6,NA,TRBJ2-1,TGTGCCAGCACCATGGAACTAGCAAATGAGCAGTTCTTC,CASTMELANEQFF
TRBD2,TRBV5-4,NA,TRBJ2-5,TGTGCCAGCAACTTAGCGGGAGGGGTTAGGGAGACCCAGTACTTC,CASNLAGGVRETQYF
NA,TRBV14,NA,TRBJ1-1,TGTGCCAGCAGCCCCTGGGAACAGAACACTGAAGCTTTCTTT,CASSPWEQNTEAFF
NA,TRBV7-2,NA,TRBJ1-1,TGTGCCAGCAGCCCCGACAGGAGCACTGAAGCTTTCTTT,CASSPDRSTEAFF
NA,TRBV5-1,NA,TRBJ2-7,TGCGCCAGCAGCCGAGGGCACGAGCAGTACTTC,CASSRGHEQYF
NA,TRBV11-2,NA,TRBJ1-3,TGTGCCAGCAGCTCGCCCAACCGCCCGGACACCACATATTTT,CASSSPNRPDTTYF
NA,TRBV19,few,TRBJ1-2,TGTGCCAGTAAGGATTTAGGGTCTAACTATGGCTACACCTTC,CASKDLGSNYGYTF
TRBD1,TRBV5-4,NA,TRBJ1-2,TGTGCCAGCAGCTCGGGACAGGGCTATGGCTACACCTTC,CASSSGQGYGYTF
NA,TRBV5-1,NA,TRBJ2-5,TGCGCCAGCAGCTTGCTTGGGGAGACCCAGTACTTC,CASSLLGETQYF
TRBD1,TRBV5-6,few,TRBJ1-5,TGTGCCAGCAGCCGGACAGGGGAAGACTGGCAGCCCCAGCATTTT,CASSRTGEDWQPQHF
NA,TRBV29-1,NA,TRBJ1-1,NA,CSVGVGTGEPFF
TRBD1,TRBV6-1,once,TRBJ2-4,TGTGCCAGCAGTTCCGGGACAGGAGGGAACATTCAGTACTTC,CASSSGTGGNIQYF
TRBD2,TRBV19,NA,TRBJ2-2,TGTGCCAGTAGTATTACTAGCGGGAGTTACACCGGGGAGCTGTTTTTT,CASSITSGSYTGELFF
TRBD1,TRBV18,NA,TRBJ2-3,TGTGCCAGCTCACCACTAGGGACAGACACAGATACGCAGTATTTT,CASSPLGTDTDTQYF
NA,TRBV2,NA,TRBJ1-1,TGTGCCAGCAGTCGGGGTATAGCTGAAGCTTTCTTT,CASSRGIAEAFF
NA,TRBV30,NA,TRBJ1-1,TGTGCCTGGATGCCCCGGGCCCCGAACACTGAAGCTTTCTTT,CAWMPRAPNTEAFF
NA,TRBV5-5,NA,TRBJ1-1,TGTGCCAGCAGCTTGGAGTGGACGAACACTGAAGCTTTCTTT,CASSLEWTNTEAFF
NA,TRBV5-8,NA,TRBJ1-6,TGTGCCAGCAGCTTGGTCCCCGGGGATTCACCCCTCCACTTT,CASSLVPGDSPLHF
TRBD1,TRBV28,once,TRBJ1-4,TGTGCCAGCAGTTTATTCCAGGGGGGAAGGGGAGATGAAAAACTGTTTTTT,CASSLFQGGRGDEKLFF
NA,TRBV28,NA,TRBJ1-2,TGTGCCAGCAGCCTCTCCACACCGGGCCCCTATGGCTACACCTTC,CASSLSTPGPYGYTF
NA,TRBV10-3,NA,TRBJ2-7,TGTGCCATCGCGTCAGGAACCTACGAGCAGTACTTC,CAIASGTYEQYF